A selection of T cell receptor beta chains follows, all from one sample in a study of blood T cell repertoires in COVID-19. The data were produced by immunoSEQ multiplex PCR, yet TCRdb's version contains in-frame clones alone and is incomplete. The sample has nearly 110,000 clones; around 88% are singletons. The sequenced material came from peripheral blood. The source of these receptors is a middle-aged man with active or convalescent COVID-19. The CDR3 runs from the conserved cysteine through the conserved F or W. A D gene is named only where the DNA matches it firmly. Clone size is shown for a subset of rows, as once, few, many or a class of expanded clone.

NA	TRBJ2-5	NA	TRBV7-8	CASSLAWETQYF	TGTGCCAGCTCCCTGGCTTGGGAGACCCAGTACTTC
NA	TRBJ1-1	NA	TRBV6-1	CASSEETQAFF	TGTGCCAGCAGTGAAGAGACTCAAGCTTTCTTT
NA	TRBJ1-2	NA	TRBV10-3	CAISELSGGEGGYTF	TGTGCCATCAGTGAACTCTCGGGGGGAGAGGGTGGCTACACCTTC
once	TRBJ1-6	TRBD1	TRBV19	CASKGQAASPLHF	TGTGCCAGTAAGGGACAGGCTGCATCACCCCTCCACTTT
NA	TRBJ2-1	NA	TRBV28	CASSSPWAMVRNEQFF	TGTGCCAGCAGTTCCCCCTGGGCTATGGTTAGAAATGAGCAGTTCTTC
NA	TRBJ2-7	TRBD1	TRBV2	CASRTGSASQYF	TGTGCCAGCAGGACAGGGTCCGCCTCCCAGTACTTC
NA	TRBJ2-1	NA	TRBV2	CASSEGGYNEQFF	TGTGCCAGCAGTGAGGGGGGATACAATGAGCAGTTCTTC
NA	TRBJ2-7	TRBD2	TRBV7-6	CASSALAGVFYEQYF	TGTGCCAGCAGCGCTCTAGCGGGAGTTTTTTACGAGCAGTACTTC
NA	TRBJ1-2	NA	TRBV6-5	CASSYSGAAIF	TGTGCCAGCAGTTACTCAGGGGCAGCTATCTTC
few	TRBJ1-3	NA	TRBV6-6	CASSSGVGGNTIYF	TGTGCCAGCAGTTCGGGGGTTGGAGGAAACACCATATATTTT
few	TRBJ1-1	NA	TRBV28	CASSPPTVQRAFF	TGTGCCAGCAGTCCCCCGACCGTACAGAGAGCTTTCTTT
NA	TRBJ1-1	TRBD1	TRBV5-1	CASSSGVGQGWDEAFF	TGCGCCAGCAGCTCTGGCGTCGGACAGGGTTGGGATGAAGCTTTCTTT
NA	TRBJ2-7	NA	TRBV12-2	CASRRGAGGGYEQYF	TGTGCAAGTCGCCGGGGAGCGGGAGGCGGTTACGAGCAGTACTTC
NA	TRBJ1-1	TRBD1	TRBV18	CASSPLETGGLMNTEAFF	TGTGCCAGCTCACCGCTTGAGACAGGGGGCCTCATGAACACTGAAGCTTTCTTT
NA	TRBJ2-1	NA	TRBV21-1	CASSKEAARSWGTEQFF	TGTGCCAGCAGCAAAGAGGCAGCCAGGAGTTGGGGCACTGAGCAGTTCTTC
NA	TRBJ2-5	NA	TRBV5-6	CASSSALTSQETQYF	TGTGCCAGCAGCTCCGCCCTGACTAGTCAAGAGACCCAGTACTTC
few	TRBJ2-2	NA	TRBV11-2	CASSLELPGVGELFF	TGTGCCAGCAGCTTAGAGCTCCCGGGAGTCGGGGAGCTGTTTTTT
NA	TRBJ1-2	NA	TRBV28	CASSSPPGLGGYTF	TGTGCCAGCAGTTCACCGCCGGGACTAGGGGGCTACACCTTC
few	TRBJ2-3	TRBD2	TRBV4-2	CASSQERGIAGGIDTQYF	TGTGCCAGCAGCCAAGAGAGAGGAATAGCGGGAGGAATAGATACGCAGTATTTT
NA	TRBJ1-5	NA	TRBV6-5	CASTLFSNQPQHF	TGTGCCAGCACCCTCTTTAGCAATCAGCCCCAGCATTTT
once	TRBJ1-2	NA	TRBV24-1	CATSEGRYGYTF	TGTGCCACCAGTGAGGGGCGCTATGGCTACACCTTC
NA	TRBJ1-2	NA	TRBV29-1	CSGGDRGYGYTF	TGCAGCGGCGGTGATAGAGGCTATGGCTACACCTTC
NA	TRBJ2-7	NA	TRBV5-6	CASTSRPYTYEQYF	TGTGCCAGCACCTCGAGGCCATATACCTACGAGCAGTACTTC
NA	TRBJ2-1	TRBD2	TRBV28	CASSDGPGGFISYNEQFF	TGTGCCAGCAGTGATGGGCCGGGAGGTTTTATCTCCTACAATGAGCAGTTCTTC
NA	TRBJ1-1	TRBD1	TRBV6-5	CASSYTGQANTEAFF	TGTGCCAGCAGTTATACCGGACAGGCGAACACTGAAGCTTTCTTT
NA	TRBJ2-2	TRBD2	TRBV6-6	CASSRLAGEAGELFF	TGTGCCAGCAGTCGACTAGCGGGAGAGGCCGGGGAGCTGTTTTTT
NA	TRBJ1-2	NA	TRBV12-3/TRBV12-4	CASSLRSYGYTF	TGTGCCAGCAGTTTAAGGAGCTATGGCTACACCTTC
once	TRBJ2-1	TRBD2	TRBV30	CAWSVSEGLAAHNEQFF	TGTGCCTGGAGTGTAAGCGAGGGACTAGCGGCCCACAATGAGCAGTTCTTC
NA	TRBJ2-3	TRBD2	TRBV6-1	CASSEVAGVADTQYF	TGTGCCAGCAGTGAAGTCGCGGGAGTCGCAGATACGCAGTATTTT
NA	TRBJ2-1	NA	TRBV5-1	CASSTGMGARSYNEQFF	TGCGCCAGCAGCACCGGGATGGGAGCTAGAAGCTACAATGAGCAGTTCTTC
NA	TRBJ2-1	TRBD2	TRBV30	CAWRSGRTYDEQFF	TGTGCCTGGAGGAGCGGGAGGACTTACGATGAGCAGTTCTTC
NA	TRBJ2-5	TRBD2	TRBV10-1	CASSEGSSGTGETQYF	TGCGCCAGCAGTGAGGGGTCTAGCGGGACCGGGGAGACCCAGTACTTC
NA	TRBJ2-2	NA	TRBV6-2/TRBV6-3	CASRRERNTGELFF	TGTGCCAGCCGCCGGGAGAGGAACACCGGGGAGCTGTTTTTT
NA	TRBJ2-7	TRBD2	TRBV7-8	CASSPIGRVGPSYEQYF	TGTGCCAGCAGCCCGATAGGGAGGGTGGGTCCCTCCTACGAGCAGTACTTC
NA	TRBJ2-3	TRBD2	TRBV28	CASSPRGVVTDTQYF	TGTGCCAGCAGTCCCCGGGGGGTTGTCACAGATACGCAGTATTTT
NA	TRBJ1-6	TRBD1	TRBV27	CASSLPQRGQGDSPLHF	TGTGCCAGCAGTTTACCTCAACGGGGACAGGGGGATTCACCCCTCCACTTT
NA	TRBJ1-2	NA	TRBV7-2	CASAQGGTGYGYTF	TGTGCCAGCGCTCAGGGAGGGACCGGTTATGGCTACACCTTC
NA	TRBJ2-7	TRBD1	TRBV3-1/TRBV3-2	CASSRRTGGKGEQYF	TGTGCCAGCAGCCGTCGGACAGGGGGAAAGGGGGAGCAGTACTTC
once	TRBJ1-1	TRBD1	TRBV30	CAWSVGTAEAFF	TGTGCCTGGAGTGTAGGGACAGCTGAAGCTTTCTTT
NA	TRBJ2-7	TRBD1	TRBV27	CASRRDRGLYEQYF	TGTGCCAGCAGACGGGACAGGGGGCTGTACGAGCAGTACTTC
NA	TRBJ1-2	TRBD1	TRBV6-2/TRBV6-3	CASSRDRKGGYTF	TGTGCCAGCAGTCGGGACAGAAAAGGGGGCTACACCTTC
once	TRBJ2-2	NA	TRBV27	CASSSHGQGRTGELFF	TGTGCCAGCAGTTCCCACGGCCAGGGTAGGACCGGGGAGCTGTTTTTT
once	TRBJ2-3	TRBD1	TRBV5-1	CASTPKGQGVTDTQYF	TGCGCCAGCACCCCCAAGGGACAGGGGGTGACAGATACGCAGTATTTT
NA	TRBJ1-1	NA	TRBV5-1	CASSLVGWEDTEAFF	TGCGCCAGCAGCTTGGTAGGTTGGGAGGACACTGAAGCTTTCTTT
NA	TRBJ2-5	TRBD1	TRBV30	CAVTGGPETQYF	TGTGCCGTCACAGGGGGCCCGGAGACCCAGTACTTC
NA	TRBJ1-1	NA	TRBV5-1	CASSSGLGNTEAFF	TGCGCCAGCAGCTCGGGACTAGGGAACACTGAAGCTTTCTTT
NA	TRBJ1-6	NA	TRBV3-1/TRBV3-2	CASSPTSISPLHF	TGTGCCAGCAGCCCGACTAGTATTTCACCCCTCCACTTT
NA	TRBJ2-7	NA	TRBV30	CAWKGQAYEQYF	TGTGCCTGGAAGGGGCAGGCCTACGAGCAGTACTTC
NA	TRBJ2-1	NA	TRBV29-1	CSVGRDSYNEQFF	TGCAGCGTTGGGAGGGACAGCTACAATGAGCAGTTCTTC
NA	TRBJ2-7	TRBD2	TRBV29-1	CSVLAGGAYEQYF	TGCAGCGTTCTAGCGGGAGGCGCCTACGAGCAGTACTTC
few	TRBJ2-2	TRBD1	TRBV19	CASRQPTKGQGANTGELFF	TGTGCCAGTAGGCAACCAACCAAGGGACAGGGGGCGAACACCGGGGAGCTGTTTTTT
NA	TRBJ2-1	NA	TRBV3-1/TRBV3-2	CASSQVPSGNHNEQFF	TGTGCCAGCAGCCAAGTGCCCAGCGGAAATCACAATGAGCAGTTCTTC
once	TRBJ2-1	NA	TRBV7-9	CASSLEGKFYNEQFF	TGTGCCAGCAGCTTAGAGGGGAAATTCTACAATGAGCAGTTCTTC
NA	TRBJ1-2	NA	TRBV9	CASSRNHLPQYGYTF	TGTGCCAGCAGCCGAAACCATTTACCCCAGTATGGCTACACCTTC
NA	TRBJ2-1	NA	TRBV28	CASSPLGGGGFRGSYNEQFF	TGTGCCAGCAGCCCCTTGGGGGGAGGGGGATTTAGAGGCTCCTACAATGAGCAGTTCTTC
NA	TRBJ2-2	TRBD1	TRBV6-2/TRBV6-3	CASSPGTGRNTGELFF	TGTGCCAGCAGTCCCGGGACAGGCAGAAACACCGGGGAGCTGTTTTTT
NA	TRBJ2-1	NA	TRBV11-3	CARNRTRSYNEQFF	TGTGCCAGAAACAGGACCAGATCCTACAATGAGCAGTTCTTC
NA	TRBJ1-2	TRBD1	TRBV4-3	CASSHRGSDGYTF	TGCGCCAGCAGCCACAGGGGGAGTGATGGCTACACCTTC
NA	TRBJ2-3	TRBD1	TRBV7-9	CASSLDRGFTDTQYF	TGTGCCAGCAGCTTAGACAGGGGGTTCACAGATACGCAGTATTTT